These T cell receptor beta chains were read from a single sample in a study of T cells after yellow fever vaccination. Using its own MiXCR run on the 5' RACE reads, TCRdb lists one record per CDR3 protein. The data hold 300,000 to 400,000 distinct CDR3 sequences, with roughly an eighth observed a single time. The material sequenced was CD4+ T cells sorted from PBMCs, taken 15 days after the yellow fever booster vaccination. The origin of the receptors is a man between 18 and 35 years old who received the YFV17D yellow fever vaccine. Each CDR3 is given with its conserved first and last residue. The order of the fields is D gene, J gene, V gene, clone size, CDR3 length, CDR3 DNA, CDR3 protein. A D gene is named only where the DNA matches it firmly. Part of the rows lack a size; the others show once, few, many or a class for expanded clones.

d_call: -; j_call: TRBJ2-3; v_call: TRBV6-9; clone_size: -; cdr3_length: 14; cdr3_nt: TGTGCCAGCTTTGGAAACAGGAGCACAGATACGCAGTATTTT; cdr3_aa: CASFGNRSTDTQYF
d_call: -; j_call: TRBJ1-6; v_call: TRBV10-3; clone_size: few; cdr3_length: 16; cdr3_nt: TGTGCCATTGCCGCGGCAGGTGATTCCTATAATTCACCCCTCCACTTT; cdr3_aa: CAIAAAGDSYNSPLHF
d_call: -; j_call: TRBJ1-5; v_call: TRBV11-3; clone_size: few; cdr3_length: 15; cdr3_nt: TGTGCCAGCAAGTTGTCACCAACGGGCAATCAGCCCCAGCATTTT; cdr3_aa: CASKLSPTGNQPQHF
d_call: -; j_call: TRBJ1-3; v_call: TRBV6-5; clone_size: many; cdr3_length: 16; cdr3_nt: TGTGCCAGCAGTCCAGGGGCGGGGAGCTCTGGAAACACCATATATTTT; cdr3_aa: CASSPGAGSSGNTIYF
d_call: -; j_call: TRBJ2-7; v_call: TRBV6-5; clone_size: -; cdr3_length: 15; cdr3_nt: TGTGCCAGCAGTCACTTCCGGGACGGACCCTACGAGCAGTACTTC; cdr3_aa: CASSHFRDGPYEQYF
d_call: -; j_call: TRBJ1-4; v_call: TRBV28; clone_size: -; cdr3_length: 13; cdr3_nt: TGTGCCAGCCTTCGGTCCGGGGCGGAAAAACTGTTTTTT; cdr3_aa: CASLRSGAEKLFF
d_call: -; j_call: TRBJ2-5; v_call: TRBV7-2; clone_size: -; cdr3_length: 14; cdr3_nt: TGTGCCAGCAGCCCGTCCCGGACTGGAGAGACCCAGTACTTC; cdr3_aa: CASSPSRTGETQYF
d_call: TRBD1; j_call: TRBJ2-1; v_call: TRBV5-1; clone_size: few; cdr3_length: 14; cdr3_nt: TGCGCCAGCAGCCCCAGTCCACAGGGGGCTGAGCAGTTCTTC; cdr3_aa: CASSPSPQGAEQFF
d_call: TRBD1; j_call: TRBJ1-1; v_call: TRBV24-1; clone_size: few; cdr3_length: 14; cdr3_nt: TGTGCCACCAGTGTGGGAGACAGGGACACTGAAGCTTTCTTT; cdr3_aa: CATSVGDRDTEAFF
d_call: -; j_call: TRBJ1-1; v_call: TRBV5-1; clone_size: -; cdr3_length: 14; cdr3_nt: TGCGCCAGCAGCACTCCGGCGGAGAACACTGAAGCTTTCTTT; cdr3_aa: CASSTPAENTEAFF
d_call: -; j_call: TRBJ1-1; v_call: TRBV20-1; clone_size: many; cdr3_length: 12; cdr3_nt: TGCAGTGCTTCCCGGGATTTGTTGGCAGCTTTCTTT; cdr3_aa: CSASRDLLAAFF
d_call: -; j_call: TRBJ2-3; v_call: TRBV19; clone_size: -; cdr3_length: 14; cdr3_nt: TGTGCCACCACCGTGCGGATGGGCACAGATACGCAGTATTTT; cdr3_aa: CATTVRMGTDTQYF
d_call: -; j_call: TRBJ1-6; v_call: TRBV6-2/TRBV6-3; clone_size: few; cdr3_length: 15; cdr3_nt: TGTGCCAGCAGGCCACAACAGGGCTGGAATTCACCCCTCCACTTT; cdr3_aa: CASRPQQGWNSPLHF
d_call: -; j_call: TRBJ1-1; v_call: TRBV18; clone_size: -; cdr3_length: 15; cdr3_nt: TGTGCCAGCTCACAAACCACACGGGGTAATGGTGAAGCTTTCTTT; cdr3_aa: CASSQTTRGNGEAFF
d_call: -; j_call: TRBJ2-5; v_call: TRBV28; clone_size: few; cdr3_length: 13; cdr3_nt: TGTGCCACCGGAGGGGTCGTGGAAGAGACCCAGTACTTC; cdr3_aa: CATGGVVEETQYF
d_call: TRBD2; j_call: TRBJ2-3; v_call: TRBV4-3; clone_size: few; cdr3_length: 17; cdr3_nt: TGCGCCAGCAGCCAAGAAGGGAGGGCTCGGCGCACAGATACGCAGTATTTT; cdr3_aa: CASSQEGRARRTDTQYF
d_call: -; j_call: TRBJ2-7; v_call: TRBV18; clone_size: few; cdr3_length: 15; cdr3_nt: TGTGCCAGCTCGCTTCGACTTGCGACGCACTACGAGCAGTACTTC; cdr3_aa: CASSLRLATHYEQYF
d_call: -; j_call: TRBJ2-2; v_call: TRBV2; clone_size: -; cdr3_length: 13; cdr3_nt: TGTGCCAGCTCCGGGGAAAACACCGGGGAGCTGTTTTTT; cdr3_aa: CASSGENTGELFF
d_call: -; j_call: TRBJ1-5; v_call: TRBV4-2; clone_size: -; cdr3_length: 13; cdr3_nt: TGTGCCAGCAGCCAAGATAAGGATCAGCCCCAGCATTTT; cdr3_aa: CASSQDKDQPQHF
d_call: -; j_call: TRBJ1-5; v_call: TRBV4-1; clone_size: -; cdr3_length: 19; cdr3_nt: TGCGCCAGCAGCCGGGGAAGTGGGGGGCGGGGAGCGAGCAATCAGCCCCAGCATTTT; cdr3_aa: CASSRGSGGRGASNQPQHF
d_call: -; j_call: TRBJ2-2; v_call: TRBV5-1; clone_size: -; cdr3_length: 13; cdr3_nt: TGCGCCAGCAGCTGGAGCCGAGAGCTAGGGCTGTTTTTT; cdr3_aa: CASSWSRELGLFF
d_call: TRBD1; j_call: TRBJ1-2; v_call: TRBV7-9; clone_size: few; cdr3_length: 14; cdr3_nt: TGTGCCAGCAGCTTCCAACAGGGGAGCGGTGGCTACACCTTC; cdr3_aa: CASSFQQGSGGYTF
d_call: -; j_call: TRBJ1-5; v_call: TRBV5-1; clone_size: few; cdr3_length: 10; cdr3_nt: TGCGCCAGCACGAATCAGCCCCAGCATTTT; cdr3_aa: CASTNQPQHF
d_call: -; j_call: TRBJ2-4; v_call: TRBV21-1; clone_size: -; cdr3_length: 16; cdr3_nt: TGTGCCAGCAGCAAAGGGACCCAAGGGGCCAAAAACATTCAGTACTTC; cdr3_aa: CASSKGTQGAKNIQYF
d_call: TRBD2; j_call: TRBJ2-1; v_call: TRBV28; clone_size: -; cdr3_length: 15; cdr3_nt: TGTGCCAGCAGTTTATCTAGCGGGGCCCGCAATGAGCAGTTCTTC; cdr3_aa: CASSLSSGARNEQFF
d_call: -; j_call: TRBJ1-6; v_call: TRBV20-1; clone_size: -; cdr3_length: 12; cdr3_nt: TGCAGTGCTGGGTTTACGGGCTCACCCCTCCACTTT; cdr3_aa: CSAGFTGSPLHF
d_call: -; j_call: TRBJ2-5; v_call: TRBV5-1; clone_size: few; cdr3_length: 15; cdr3_nt: TGCGCCAGCAGCTTTAGGGCAGGGAACCAAGAGACCCAGTACTTC; cdr3_aa: CASSFRAGNQETQYF
d_call: -; j_call: TRBJ2-1; v_call: TRBV2; clone_size: few; cdr3_length: 16; cdr3_nt: TGTGCCAGCAGTGATCACAGGGTTGGGGGGTGGCGTGAGCAGTTCTTC; cdr3_aa: CASSDHRVGGWREQFF
d_call: -; j_call: TRBJ2-2; v_call: TRBV5-5; clone_size: few; cdr3_length: 15; cdr3_nt: TGTGCCAGCACCCCGGGCAGCGCGAACACCGGGGAGCTGTTTTTT; cdr3_aa: CASTPGSANTGELFF
d_call: -; j_call: TRBJ2-6; v_call: TRBV10-3; clone_size: -; cdr3_length: 15; cdr3_nt: TGTGCCATCAGTGAAACCTACTCTGGGGCCAACGTCCTGACTTTC; cdr3_aa: CAISETYSGANVLTF
d_call: -; j_call: TRBJ2-3; v_call: TRBV5-1; clone_size: few; cdr3_length: 12; cdr3_nt: TGCGCCACCCGCGGGGTCGCAGATACGCAGTATTTT; cdr3_aa: CATRGVADTQYF
d_call: -; j_call: TRBJ1-6; v_call: TRBV5-1; clone_size: -; cdr3_length: 17; cdr3_nt: TGCGCCAGCAGCTTGACTCAGGGTGGATCCTATAATTCACCCCTCCACTTT; cdr3_aa: CASSLTQGGSYNSPLHF
d_call: -; j_call: TRBJ1-1; v_call: TRBV18; clone_size: few; cdr3_length: 13; cdr3_nt: TGTGCCAGCTCGGAAGGTGGGAACACTGAAGCTTTCTTT; cdr3_aa: CASSEGGNTEAFF
d_call: TRBD2; j_call: TRBJ2-1; v_call: TRBV29-1; clone_size: few; cdr3_length: 15; cdr3_nt: TGCAGCGTTGTTCTAGGACGGGGGGGCTCCAATGAGCAGTTCTTC; cdr3_aa: CSVVLGRGGSNEQFF
d_call: -; j_call: TRBJ1-2; v_call: TRBV4-1; clone_size: -; cdr3_length: 15; cdr3_nt: TGCGCCAGCAGCCAAGCCGGTTTTCTGCCGGGTGGCTACACCTTC; cdr3_aa: CASSQAGFLPGGYTF
d_call: -; j_call: TRBJ2-2; v_call: TRBV11-2; clone_size: few; cdr3_length: 13; cdr3_nt: TGTGCCAGCAGCTCCGACCACACCGGGGAGCTGTTTTTT; cdr3_aa: CASSSDHTGELFF
d_call: TRBD2; j_call: TRBJ2-2; v_call: TRBV5-1; clone_size: -; cdr3_length: 15; cdr3_nt: TGCGCCAGCAGCACCGGGACTAGCTTAGCCGGGGAGCTGTTTTTT; cdr3_aa: CASSTGTSLAGELFF
d_call: -; j_call: TRBJ1-3; v_call: TRBV20-1; clone_size: few; cdr3_length: 15; cdr3_nt: TGCAGTGCTAGAGCACCCGAAAACTCTGGAAACACCATATATTTT; cdr3_aa: CSARAPENSGNTIYF
d_call: -; j_call: TRBJ1-4; v_call: TRBV6-5; clone_size: few; cdr3_length: 13; cdr3_nt: TGTGCCAGCAGTTACTCGTCCCGGGAAAAACTGTTTTTT; cdr3_aa: CASSYSSREKLFF
d_call: -; j_call: TRBJ2-1; v_call: TRBV5-1; clone_size: few; cdr3_length: 14; cdr3_nt: TGCACCAGCAGCTGGGGGCCTTCGGCGAATGAGCAGTTCTTC; cdr3_aa: CTSSWGPSANEQFF